The sequence of this T cell receptor (beta chain) was determined in a study of blood T cell repertoires in COVID-19. As processed by the authors: For nucleated cells, counts were estimated from reference gene primer amplification. The assay was immunoSEQ multiplex PCR, and TCRdb's table has in-frame clones only and misses some. Clone size and V and J calls were adopted from that table, with D and trimming inferred from the DNA. The sample contains tens of thousands of clones, roughly nine tenths of which appear only once. CDR1 and CDR2 from the germline V gene are KGHSH and LQKENI. The V and J ends lost 3 bases and 0 bases respectively, with 6 bases between them. The CDR3 has 14 residues.

This chain uses TRBV18 with TRBJ1-5; D is undetermined. The clonotype was recovered from a human donor with active COVID-19. The donor label of this sample is uncertain. Sequencing input: peripheral blood. The CDR3 nucleotides are TGTGCCAGCTCACCGGCCGATAGCAATCAGCCCCAGCATTTT. Encoded protein: CASSPADSNQPQHF.